This TCR beta chain was recovered during a study of graft-versus-host responses after intestinal transplantation. This table comes from immunoSEQ multiplex PCR, and its TCRdb copy is limited to in-frame clones, with some not included. The data hold tens of thousands of clones, with approximately 89% observed a single time. The CDR3 has 15 residues. V lost 9 bases to trimming and J lost 3 bases, with 18 bases between them. Germline assignment: CDR1 LNHDA and CDR2 SQIVND (reference sequence). The receptor's source is a human patient who received an intestinal transplant, so some T cells may come from the graft donor. The sequenced sample was PBMCs, obtained about 120 days after intestinal transplantation. V gene TRBV19 combines with J gene TRBJ2-1; tentatively, D is TRBD2 (7 bases). The CDR3, as DNA: TGTGCCAGCGCGACTGGGGGGGCTAACTACAATGAGCAGTTCTTC. It codes for CASATGGANYNEQFF.